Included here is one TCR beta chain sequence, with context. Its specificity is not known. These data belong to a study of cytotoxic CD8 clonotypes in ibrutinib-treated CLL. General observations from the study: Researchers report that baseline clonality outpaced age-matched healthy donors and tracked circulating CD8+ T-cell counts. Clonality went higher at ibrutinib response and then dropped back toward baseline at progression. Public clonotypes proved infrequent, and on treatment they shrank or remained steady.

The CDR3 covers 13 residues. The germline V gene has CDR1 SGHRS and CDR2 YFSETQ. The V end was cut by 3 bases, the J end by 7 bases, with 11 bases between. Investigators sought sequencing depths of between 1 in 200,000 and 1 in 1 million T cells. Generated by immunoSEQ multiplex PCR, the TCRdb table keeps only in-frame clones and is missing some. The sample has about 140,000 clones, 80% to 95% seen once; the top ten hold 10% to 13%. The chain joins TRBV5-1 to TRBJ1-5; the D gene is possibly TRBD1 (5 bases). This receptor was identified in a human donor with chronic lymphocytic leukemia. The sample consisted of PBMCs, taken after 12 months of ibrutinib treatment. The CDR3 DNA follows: TGCGCCAGCAGCTCCTTCGAGGGGCAGCCCCAGCATTTT. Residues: CASSSFEGQPQHF.